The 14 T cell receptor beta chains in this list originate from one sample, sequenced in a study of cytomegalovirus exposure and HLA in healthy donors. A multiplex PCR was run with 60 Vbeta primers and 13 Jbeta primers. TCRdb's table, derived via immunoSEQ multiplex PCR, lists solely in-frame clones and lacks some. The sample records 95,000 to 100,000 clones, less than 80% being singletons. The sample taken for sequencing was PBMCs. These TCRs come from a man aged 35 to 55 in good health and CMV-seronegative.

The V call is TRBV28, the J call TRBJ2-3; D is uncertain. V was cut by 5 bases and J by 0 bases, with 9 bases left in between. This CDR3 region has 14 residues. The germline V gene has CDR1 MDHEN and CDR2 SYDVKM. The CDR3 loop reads CASSKSISTDTQYF. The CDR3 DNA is TGTGCCAGCAGTAAGAGTATAAGCACAGATACGCAGTATTTT.

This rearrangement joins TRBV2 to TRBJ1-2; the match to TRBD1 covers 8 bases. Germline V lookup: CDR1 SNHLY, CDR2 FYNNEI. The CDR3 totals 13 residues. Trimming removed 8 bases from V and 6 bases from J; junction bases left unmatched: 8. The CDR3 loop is CASRQGPSHGYTF. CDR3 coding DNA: TGTGCCAGCCGACAGGGGCCCTCCCATGGCTACACCTTC.

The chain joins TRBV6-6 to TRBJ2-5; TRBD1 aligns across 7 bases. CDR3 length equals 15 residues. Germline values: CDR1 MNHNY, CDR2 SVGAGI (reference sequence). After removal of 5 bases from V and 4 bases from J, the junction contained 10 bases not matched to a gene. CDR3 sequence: CASSTKTGLGETQYF. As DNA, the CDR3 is TGTGCCAGCAGTACTAAGACAGGGTTGGGAGAGACCCAGTACTTC.

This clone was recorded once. In nucleotides, the CDR3 is TGTGCCAGCAGTTACTCTCCGACAGGGGGTAGGCAGTACTTC. It codes for CASSYSPTGGRQYF. The chain joins TRBV6-6 to TRBJ2-7, with 9 bases matching TRBD1. Trimming removed 0 bases from V and 9 bases from J; junction bases left unmatched: 6. Germline values: CDR1 MNHNY, CDR2 SVGAGI (reference sequence). The CDR3 is made up of 14 amino acids.

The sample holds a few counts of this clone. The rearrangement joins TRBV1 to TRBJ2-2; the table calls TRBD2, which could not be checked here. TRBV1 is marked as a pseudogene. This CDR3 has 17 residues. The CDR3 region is CTSSSTLAGANTGELFF. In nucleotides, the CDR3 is TGCACCAGCAGCTCGACACTAGCGGGGGCCAACACCGGGGAGCTGTTTTTT.

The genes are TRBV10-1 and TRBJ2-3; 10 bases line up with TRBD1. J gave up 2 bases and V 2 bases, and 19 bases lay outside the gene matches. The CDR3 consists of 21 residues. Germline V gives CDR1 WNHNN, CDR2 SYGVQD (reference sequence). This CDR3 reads CASSEILRDRGKRPHTDTQYF. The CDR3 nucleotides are TGCGCCAGCAGTGAGATATTAAGGGACAGGGGAAAACGACCTCACACAGATACGCAGTATTTT.

DNA for the CDR3: TGTGCCAGTAGTATAGACAGGGGTGAAGCTTTCTTT. Encoded protein: CASSIDRGEAFF. This sequence joins TRBV19 and TRBJ1-1, with D perhaps TRBD1 (6 bases). Germline assignment: CDR1 LNHDA and CDR2 SQIVND (reference sequence). The length of the CDR3 is 12 residues. V was pared by 0 bases and J by 7 bases, with 6 bases between.

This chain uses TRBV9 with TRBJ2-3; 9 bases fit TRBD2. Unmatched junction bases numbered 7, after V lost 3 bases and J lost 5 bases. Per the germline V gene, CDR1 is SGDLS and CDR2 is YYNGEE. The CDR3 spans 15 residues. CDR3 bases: TGTGCCAGCAGCGCCCGCGGGGGGGCGGTAGATACGCAGTATTTT. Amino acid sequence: CASSARGGAVDTQYF.

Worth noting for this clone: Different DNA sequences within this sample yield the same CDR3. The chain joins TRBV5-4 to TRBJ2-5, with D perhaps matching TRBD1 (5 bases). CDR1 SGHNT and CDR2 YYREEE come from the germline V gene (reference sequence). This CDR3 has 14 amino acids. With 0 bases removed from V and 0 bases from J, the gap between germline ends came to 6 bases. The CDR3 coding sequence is TGTGCCAGCAGCTTGGGACAGTACCAAGAGACCCAGTACTTC. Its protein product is CASSLGQYQETQYF.

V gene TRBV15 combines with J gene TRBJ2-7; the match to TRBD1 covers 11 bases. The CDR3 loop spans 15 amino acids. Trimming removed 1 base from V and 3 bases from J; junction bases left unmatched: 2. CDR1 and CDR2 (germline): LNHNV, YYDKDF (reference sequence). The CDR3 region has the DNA TGTGCCACCAGCAGAGCCGGGACAGGGGGCTACGAGCAGTACTTC. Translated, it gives CATSRAGTGGYEQYF.

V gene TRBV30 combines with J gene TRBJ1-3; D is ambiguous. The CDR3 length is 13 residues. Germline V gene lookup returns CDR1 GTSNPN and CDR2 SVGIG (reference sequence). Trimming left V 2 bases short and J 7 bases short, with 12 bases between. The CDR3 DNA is TGTGCCTGGAGTCAAACCACGGGGAACACCATATATTTT. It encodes CAWSQTTGNTIYF.

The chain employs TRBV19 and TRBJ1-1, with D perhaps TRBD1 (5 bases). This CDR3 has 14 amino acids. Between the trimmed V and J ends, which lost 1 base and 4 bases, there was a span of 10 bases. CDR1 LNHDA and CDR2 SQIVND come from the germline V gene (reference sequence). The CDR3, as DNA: TGTGCCAGTAGTATAGGGGGGGGTGCCACTGAAGCTTTCTTT. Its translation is CASSIGGGATEAFF.

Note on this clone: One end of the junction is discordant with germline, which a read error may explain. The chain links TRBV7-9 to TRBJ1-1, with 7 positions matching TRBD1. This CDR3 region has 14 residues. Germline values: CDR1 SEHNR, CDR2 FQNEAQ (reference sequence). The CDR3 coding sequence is TGTTCCAGCAGCTTCGGACAGGCCCACACTGAAGCTTTCTTT. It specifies CSSSFGQAHTEAFF.

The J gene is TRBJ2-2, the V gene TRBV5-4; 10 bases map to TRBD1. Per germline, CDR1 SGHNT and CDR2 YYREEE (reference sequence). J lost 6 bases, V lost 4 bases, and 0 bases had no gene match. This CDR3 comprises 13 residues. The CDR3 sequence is CASSGQGAGELFF. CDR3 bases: TGTGCCAGCAGCGGACAGGGGGCCGGGGAGCTGTTTTTT.